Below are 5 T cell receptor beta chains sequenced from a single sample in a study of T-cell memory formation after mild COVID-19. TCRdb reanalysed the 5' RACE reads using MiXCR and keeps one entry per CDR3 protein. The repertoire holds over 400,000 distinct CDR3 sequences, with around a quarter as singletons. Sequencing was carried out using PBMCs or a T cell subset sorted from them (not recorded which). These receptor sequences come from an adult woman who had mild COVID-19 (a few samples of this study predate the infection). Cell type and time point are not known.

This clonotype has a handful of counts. CDR3 residues: CSARDRQQIYEQYF. CDR3 coding DNA: TGCAGTGCTAGAGATAGACAGCAGATCTACGAGCAGTACTTC. The chain joins TRBV20-1 to TRBJ2-7; D may be TRBD1 (5 bases). CDR3 length: 14 residues. V was pared by 0 bases and J by 3 bases, with 12 bases between. Per the germline V gene, CDR1 is DFQATT and CDR2 is SNEGSKA (reference sequence).

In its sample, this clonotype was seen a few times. CDR3 in DNA: TGTGCCAGCACTTACGGGACAGGGGCGTCCGGGGAGCTGTTTTTT. This sequence encodes CASTYGTGASGELFF. This chain connects TRBV27 to TRBJ2-2, with 10 bases that match TRBD1. In germline, CDR1 is MNHEY, CDR2 SMNVEV (reference sequence). The junction had 8 bases not matched to a gene; V was cut back by 7 bases and J by 6 bases. The CDR3 has 15 amino acids.

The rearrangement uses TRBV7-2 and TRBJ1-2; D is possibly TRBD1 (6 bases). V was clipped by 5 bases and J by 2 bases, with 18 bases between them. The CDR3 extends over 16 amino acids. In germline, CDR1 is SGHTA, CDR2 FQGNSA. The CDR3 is CASSPDGRGLNYGYTF. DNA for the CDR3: TGTGCCAGCAGCCCCGACGGGCGGGGGCTCAACTATGGCTACACCTTC. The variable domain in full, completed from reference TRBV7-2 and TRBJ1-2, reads GAGVSQSPSNKVTEKGKDVELRCDPISGHTALYWYRQSLGQGLEFLIYFQGNSAPDKSGLPSDRFSAERTGGSVSTLTIQRTQQEDSAVYLCASSPDGRGLNYGYTFGSGTRLTVV.

The chain's CDR3 is CASPRSPGGNTEAFF. CDR3 nucleotide sequence: TGTGCCAGCCCCCGGTCCCCGGGAGGGAACACTGAAGCTTTCTTT. This rearrangement joins TRBV6-1 to TRBJ1-1; D is uncertain. This CDR3 is built from 15 residues. Germline V gene sequence: CDR1 MNHNS, CDR2 SASEGT. Trimming left V 8 bases short and J 1 base short, with 17 bases between.

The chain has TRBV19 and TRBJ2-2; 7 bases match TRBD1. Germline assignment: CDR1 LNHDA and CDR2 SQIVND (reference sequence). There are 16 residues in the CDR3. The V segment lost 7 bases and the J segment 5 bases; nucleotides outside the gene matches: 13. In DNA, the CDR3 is TGTGCCAGTACCACCTCCGGACAGGTCGGGACCGGGGAGCTGTTTTTT. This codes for CASTTSGQVGTGELFF.